This TCR beta chain came from a study of CD8 T cells in Susac syndrome. General observations from the study: That the number of individuals in its TCR sequencing and HLA analysis was relatively small was acknowledged by the study.

Random hexamers were used to reverse transcribe roughly 0.45 to 1 ug of RNA. Across 54 Vbeta and 13 Jbeta, immunoSEQ multiplex PCR amplified TCR beta CDR3. TCRdb re-called the immunoSEQ multiplex PCR reads with MiXCR, one entry per CDR3 protein. The data hold tens of thousands of distinct CDR3 sequences, with approximately 96% observed a single time. In the case of this clonotype: Its antigen is unknown.

Patients with stable or active relapsing-remitting disease, all of them treatment-naive, made up the multiple sclerosis controls. TEMRA cells were FACS-enriched, and CD8+ and CD4+ T cells were isolated negatively. The CDR3 has 13 amino acids. V lost 4 bases and J lost 3; bases outside the gene matches: 3. Germline-derived CDR1 and CDR2 are SQVTM and ANQGSEA. The sample was CD4+ T cells from PBMCs. The chain has TRBV29-1 and TRBJ2-5; TRBD1 matches 9 bases. The TCR comes from a human donor with multiple sclerosis. CDR3 residues: CSVVRTGEETQYF. CDR3 nucleotide sequence: TGCAGCGTTGTCAGGACAGGGGAAGAGACCCAGTACTTC.